This paragraph covers one T cell receptor (beta chain) sequence. Antigen: not known. The data were produced by immunoSEQ multiplex PCR, yet TCRdb's version contains in-frame clones alone and is incomplete. The table has some 60,000 clones, 80% seen once. This sample was taken from a study of a mutant IDH1 vaccine in newly diagnosed glioma. Across the study: Earlier care involved radiotherapy, temozolomide, or both, and the majority received both. Whole-study findings and limits: Pseudoprogression seemed unrelated to changes in top peripheral T cell clonotypes. Immune responses arising from the vaccine appeared in just under 95% of patients.

Germline trimming cut 5 bases from V and 8 bases from J; bases unmatched to any gene: 11. This CDR3 contains 15 residues. Germline V gene lookup returns CDR1 LNHDA and CDR2 SQIVND (reference sequence). Time point specified: week 11, during vaccination. All doses held 300 ug of mutant IDH1 20-mer peptide, with topical imiquimod. The specimen comprised PBMCs, sampled from a glioma patient whose treatment included an IDH1 peptide vaccine. The clonotype originates from a man aged 50 or older with glioma. The chain employs TRBV19 and TRBJ2-1; 8 bases fit TRBD1. The CDR3 reads CASSPLDRVGYEQFF. CDR3 bases: TGTGCCAGTAGTCCCTTGGACAGGGTTGGCTATGAGCAGTTCTTC.